The present T cell receptor beta chain was sequenced within a study of blood T cell repertoires in COVID-19. The overall study: T cells, B-cell-depleted T cells, or PBMCs supplied cDNA or gDNA.

In the original processing: Amplification of reference gene primers was used by the study to estimate nucleated cell counts. Sequencing was performed with immunoSEQ multiplex PCR; in TCRdb, only in-frame clones are kept and a portion is missing. V, J and clone size derive from that table, while D and trimming were established from the DNA sequence. The sample has tens of thousands of clones; 75% to 80% are singletons. The source of this sequence is a woman aged 65 to 85 with acute or convalescent COVID-19. The specimen sequenced was peripheral blood.

For the CDR3, the DNA is TGTGCCAGCAGCTTAACCGGGACTAGCGGCACAGATACGCAGTATTTT. It specifies CASSLTGTSGTDTQYF. The chain links TRBV11-1 to TRBJ2-3; 10 nucleotides align to TRBD2. Trimming cost V 2 bases and J 1 base; bases outside gene matches: 3. Germline CDR1 and CDR2: SGHAT and FQDESV (reference sequence). The CDR3 extends over 16 amino acids.